This T cell receptor (beta chain) was retrieved from a study of T cell responses to AZD1222 COVID-19 vaccine (dated by TCRdb to 2020 to 2022). Background on the whole study: AZD1222 recipients given second doses at about 4 weeks or at about 12 weeks were pooled, since spike-specific TCR depth and breadth were not found to differ between the two schedules. Trial participants were enrolled by age into 18-55, 56-69 and 70-plus year subgroups, with around 150, 28 and 57 TCR-sequenced participants respectively. A total of about 230 trial participants underwent TCR sequencing, of whom nearly 210 received two doses of AZD1222 and around 26 received two doses of the MenACWY control vaccine. What the research found in general, with its limitations: Epitopes outside the regions mutated in the B.1.351 and B.1.1.7 variants were reportedly recognized by nearly half of the unique spike-specific TCRs. A significant rise in spike-specific TCR breadth and depth was observed after two AZD1222 doses relative to day 0 and relative to MenACWY recipients. Vaccine-associated CD4 TCRs spanned the whole spike protein, with dominant responses in regions 160-218 and 743-854. Conclusions about previously exposed vaccinees are limited because only a handful of AZD1222 recipients were SARS-CoV-2 seropositive at baseline. Most participants were white British and females outnumbered males, and the authors suggested that clonal diversity may have been underestimated. In the small 56-69-year group, the increase in depth fell short of significance, most likely because of low power. Because no day 14 peak-response samples were available, repertoires were characterized only after the peak T cell response.

Details on this clone: The antigen this receptor binds is unknown. No base-level quality is on record; no much larger clone is a single base apart.

The CDR3 regions of human TCRbeta chains were analyzed by immunosequencing. In the authors' own workflow: Repertoire TCRs were matched against a reference library of SARS-CoV-2-specific TCRs generated with the MIRA antigen-specificity platform. Breadth meant the fraction of unique TCRs that were SARS-CoV-2-associated, whereas depth meant the fraction of total T cells that were SARS-CoV-2-associated. Using the MIRA data, each spike-specific TCR was assigned both to the spike region to which the TCR was reactive and to a CD4 or CD8 class. Log10-transformed breadth and depth values were compared by one-way ANOVA with Sidak's multiple comparisons tests. This immuneACCESS table, as held by TCRdb, lists in-frame sequences with V and J called but not all clones. Of the missing ones, under half trace to an unresolved V gene in checked studies; the others have no known cause. V, J and clone size are those of that table, while D and trimming were read from the DNA. Recorded for this sample are roughly 100,000 clones; around 91% of them occurred a single time. The top ten clones comprise around 4.8% of the sample.

Based on the germline V gene (reference sequence), the CDR1 and CDR2 sequences are LGHDT and YNNKEL. The V end loses 0 bases and the J end loses 2 bases, and a stretch of 10 bases separates them. From cysteine to phenylalanine, the CDR3 is 15 amino acids long. Only CDR3 DNA is held: 45 bases, read in frame from base 1. The label giving this sample's time point can be read as: baseline before first vaccination. Vaccinee samples came from UK trials COV001 and COV002, including a single-blind randomized controlled phase 2/3 trial of AZD1222 (ChAdOx1 nCoV-19) in healthy adults. For TCRbeta chain sequencing, PBMC samples from trial participants were taken at day 0 and at day 28 after the second dose.

This TCR came from an adult in good health. Recombination joined TRBV3-1 (or the pseudogene TRBV3-2) with TRBJ1-2; 5 matching bases give a weak D call of TRBD1. Specimen: peripheral blood, collected on day 0 of AZD1222 vaccination. The nucleotide sequence reads TGTGCCAGCAGCCAAGAGCTGGGACTGAACTATGGCTACACCTTC. Its protein is CASSQELGLNYGYTF.